Listed below are T cell receptor beta chains from one sample, sequenced in a study of preoperative IRX-2 immunotherapy in early breast cancer. TCRdb's copy holds only in-frame clones and misses some; the assay was immunoSEQ multiplex PCR. The repertoire holds 95,000 to 100,000 clones, with 86% as singletons. The sample consisted of tumor tissue, taken after IRX-2 immunotherapy. The receptor set was obtained from a human donor with breast cancer. Both conserved end residues are part of each CDR3. A D gene is named only where the DNA matches it firmly. Not all rows give a size; the values are once, few, many and, for expanded clones, a class.

d_call: .; j_call: TRBJ2-3; clone_size: few; v_call: TRBV15; cdr3_aa: CATSRDNLGGVITDTQYF
d_call: TRBD1; j_call: TRBJ2-1; clone_size: .; v_call: TRBV19; cdr3_aa: CASSYPGTVYNEQFF
d_call: .; j_call: TRBJ1-4; clone_size: .; v_call: TRBV7-1; cdr3_aa: CASSSRVDEKLFF
d_call: .; j_call: TRBJ2-7; clone_size: .; v_call: TRBV5-1; cdr3_aa: CASSLGPGDPYEQYF
d_call: .; j_call: TRBJ2-6; clone_size: .; v_call: TRBV5-1; cdr3_aa: CASSPPTVSGANVLTF
d_call: .; j_call: TRBJ1-1; clone_size: .; v_call: TRBV22-1; cdr3_aa: CASSFKTEVAFF
d_call: .; j_call: TRBJ2-3; clone_size: .; v_call: TRBV6-7; cdr3_aa: CASSYSGASGDTQYF
d_call: .; j_call: TRBJ1-1; clone_size: once; v_call: TRBV1; cdr3_aa: CASSPRDRGNTEAFF
d_call: .; j_call: TRBJ1-2; clone_size: .; v_call: TRBV19; cdr3_aa: CASSPGPGRRNYGYTF
d_call: .; j_call: TRBJ1-3; clone_size: once; v_call: TRBV28; cdr3_aa: CASNAQPAIGNTIYF
d_call: TRBD2; j_call: TRBJ2-1; clone_size: .; v_call: TRBV6-7; cdr3_aa: CASSSTGTSGLMEQFF
d_call: TRBD1; j_call: TRBJ1-2; clone_size: .; v_call: TRBV15; cdr3_aa: CATSGTGDDFNYGYTF
d_call: .; j_call: TRBJ2-4; clone_size: .; v_call: TRBV19; cdr3_aa: CASSIDAGENIQYF
d_call: TRBD1; j_call: TRBJ1-2; clone_size: .; v_call: TRBV28; cdr3_aa: CASTEQGAVYGYTF
d_call: .; j_call: TRBJ2-5; clone_size: .; v_call: TRBV19; cdr3_aa: CASSMEIGKETQYF
d_call: TRBD1; j_call: TRBJ2-1; clone_size: once; v_call: TRBV5-1; cdr3_aa: CASSLQGTGINEQFF
d_call: .; j_call: TRBJ1-2; clone_size: .; v_call: TRBV19; cdr3_aa: CASSIPGQGRNYGYTF
d_call: .; j_call: TRBJ1-2; clone_size: once; v_call: TRBV28; cdr3_aa: CASRKTGNYGYTF
d_call: TRBD2; j_call: TRBJ2-7; clone_size: .; v_call: TRBV5-1; cdr3_aa: CASSSGGGRSSYEQYF
d_call: TRBD1; j_call: TRBJ2-1; clone_size: .; v_call: TRBV6-8; cdr3_aa: CASSYSTGDYNEQFF
d_call: .; j_call: TRBJ2-1; clone_size: .; v_call: TRBV30; cdr3_aa: CAWSNLLDWYYNEQFF
d_call: .; j_call: TRBJ1-2; clone_size: .; v_call: TRBV30; cdr3_aa: CAWSDYRDGYTF
d_call: .; j_call: TRBJ2-1; clone_size: .; v_call: TRBV12-5; cdr3_aa: CASTINNEQFF
d_call: TRBD1; j_call: TRBJ1-2; clone_size: .; v_call: TRBV23-1; cdr3_aa: CASGMGGGAKGYTF
d_call: TRBD2; j_call: TRBJ2-5; clone_size: .; v_call: TRBV19; cdr3_aa: CASSSPGTSGGKTQYF
d_call: .; j_call: TRBJ1-5; clone_size: .; v_call: TRBV19; cdr3_aa: CASSIERVQPQHF
d_call: TRBD1; j_call: TRBJ1-1; clone_size: .; v_call: TRBV5-1; cdr3_aa: CASSLWGQGNMNTEAFF
d_call: .; j_call: TRBJ2-2; clone_size: .; v_call: TRBV29-1; cdr3_aa: CSVDDSHTGELFF
d_call: .; j_call: TRBJ1-1; clone_size: .; v_call: TRBV6-8; cdr3_aa: CASSLEGRNTEAFF
d_call: .; j_call: TRBJ1-3; clone_size: .; v_call: TRBV2; cdr3_aa: CASSGTGGAGGNTIYF
d_call: .; j_call: TRBJ1-5; clone_size: once; v_call: TRBV6-8; cdr3_aa: CASSQSQSNQPQHF
d_call: TRBD1; j_call: TRBJ1-1; clone_size: once; v_call: TRBV7-7; cdr3_aa: CASSLKQGYTEAFF
d_call: .; j_call: TRBJ1-1; clone_size: .; v_call: TRBV10-1; cdr3_aa: CASSESPGDEAFF
d_call: .; j_call: TRBJ2-5; clone_size: few; v_call: TRBV18; cdr3_aa: CASSPSQGETQYF
d_call: .; j_call: TRBJ1-4; clone_size: few; v_call: TRBV6-8; cdr3_aa: CASSYSHDEKLFF
d_call: .; j_call: TRBJ2-7; clone_size: .; v_call: TRBV5-1; cdr3_aa: CASSPRTSHYEQYF
d_call: .; j_call: TRBJ1-2; clone_size: .; v_call: TRBV30; cdr3_aa: CAWSQQGQLYGYTF
d_call: .; j_call: TRBJ1-4; clone_size: .; v_call: TRBV5-1; cdr3_aa: CASSLEVGVNEKLFF
d_call: .; j_call: TRBJ2-1; clone_size: .; v_call: TRBV7-1; cdr3_aa: CASSLGGRTNNEQFF
d_call: .; j_call: TRBJ1-5; clone_size: .; v_call: TRBV15; cdr3_aa: CATSRVSLPGGSNQPQHF
d_call: TRBD1; j_call: TRBJ1-1; clone_size: .; v_call: TRBV19; cdr3_aa: CASSEGQGNTEAFF